The 26 T cell receptor beta chains presented below share a single source sample, sequenced in a study of cytomegalovirus exposure and HLA in healthy donors. This table comes from immunoSEQ multiplex PCR, and its TCRdb copy is limited to in-frame clones, with some not included. Here the sample spans about 130,000 clones, about 90% being singletons. The sequenced sample was PBMCs. These receptors originate from a woman in her 30s in good health and CMV-seropositive.

The table lists this clone with a few counts. The chain employs TRBV7-6 and TRBJ2-2; tentative D call: TRBD1 (5 bases). Germline V gene data show CDR1 as SGHVS and CDR2 as FNYEAQ. CDR3 length equals 15 residues. The DNA of the CDR3 is TGTGCTCTCCACCAGGGCCCAGCGAACACCGGGGAGCTGTTTTTT. Translating it yields CALHQGPANTGELFF.

This chain links TRBV7-9 with TRBJ2-7, with D possibly TRBD1 on 6 matching bases. Germline V gene data show CDR1 as SEHNR and CDR2 as FQNEAQ (reference sequence). The V end lost 5 bases, the J end lost 4 bases, and 12 bases lay between the germline ends. The CDR3 spans 13 residues. As DNA, the CDR3 is TGTGCCAGCAGCACCCGGGACAAGTACGAGCAGTACTTC. This codes for CASSTRDKYEQYF.

The genes are TRBV2 and TRBJ2-5; no definite D call. With 7 bases removed from V and 0 bases from J, the gap between germline ends came to 9 bases. Germline V CDR1 and CDR2: SNHLY, FYNNEI. The CDR3 totals 13 residues. CDR3 region: CASNQQDQETQYF. CDR3 nucleotide sequence: TGTGCCAGCAACCAGCAGGACCAAGAGACCCAGTACTTC.

This CDR3 is CASSPGTARYGYTF. CDR3 bases: TGTGCCAGCAGCCCCGGCACGGCGAGGTATGGCTACACCTTC. The chain couples TRBV5-5 to TRBJ1-2; no clear D gene. Germline CDR1 SGHKS, CDR2 YYEKEE (reference sequence). This CDR3 has 14 amino acids. The V end lost 4 bases, the J end lost 5 bases, and 15 bases lay between the germline ends. Variable domain in full (rest from reference TRBV5-5 and TRBJ1-2): DAGVTQSPTHLIKTRGQQVTLRCSPISGHKSVSWYQQVLGQGPQFIFQYYEKEERGRGNFPDRFSARQFPNYSSELNVNALLLGDSALYLCASSPGTARYGYTFGSGTRLTVV.

The chain has TRBV5-1 and TRBJ1-2; D not resolved. The CDR3 extends over 16 amino acids. Trimming took 0 bases from V and 2 from J, leaving 14 bases between them. In germline, CDR1 is SGHRS, CDR2 YFSETQ. The CDR3 nucleotides are TGCGCCAGCAGCTTGGGAGGCCGGGATCGGAACTATGGCTACACCTTC. Encoded protein: CASSLGGRDRNYGYTF. Drawing the rest from reference TRBV5-1 and TRBJ1-2, the complete variable domain is KAGVTQTPRYLIKTRGQQVTLSCSPISGHRSVSWYQQTPGQGLQFLFEYFSETQRNKGNFPGRFSGRQFSNSRSEMNVSTLELGDSALYLCASSLGGRDRNYGYTFGSGTRLTVV.

The chain has TRBV7-9 and TRBJ1-2; D is unresolved. V was trimmed by 10 bases and J by 4 bases, leaving 13 bases between them. Germline loops: CDR1 SEHNR, CDR2 FQNEAQ (reference sequence). The CDR3 spans 12 residues. The CDR3 loop reads CATSIEVYGYTF. DNA of the CDR3: TGTGCCACCTCCATAGAGGTCTATGGCTACACCTTC.

This rearrangement joins TRBV7-8 to TRBJ1-4; D call uncertain. The CDR3 runs to 15 residues. Deletions cut 5 bases from V and 4 bases from J, with 14 bases between. The germline V gene encodes CDR1 SGHVS and CDR2 FQNEAQ. CDR3 nucleotide sequence: TGTGCCAGCAGCGCGATGCGGGGATTTAATGAAAAACTGTTTTTT. Its protein is CASSAMRGFNEKLFF. The full variable domain, completed using reference TRBV7-8 and TRBJ1-4, is GAGVSQSPRYKVAKRGQDVALRCDPISGHVSLFWYQQALGQGPEFLTYFQNEAQLDKSGLPSDRFFAERPEGSVSTLKIQRTQQEDSAVYLCASSAMRGFNEKLFFGSGTQLSVL.

V and J are TRBV9 and TRBJ2-7; weak D call: TRBD2 (5 bases). Germline V gene lookup returns CDR1 SGDLS and CDR2 YYNGEE. V was shortened by 3 bases and J by 5 bases, with 6 bases between the two germline ends. CDR3 length equals 11 residues. CDR3 amino acids: CASSAGDEQYF. The CDR3, as DNA: TGTGCCAGCAGCGCCGGGGACGAGCAGTACTTC.

J is TRBJ1-2 and V is TRBV6-1, with D perhaps TRBD1 (6 bases). CDR1 and CDR2 (germline): MNHNS, SASEGT. The V end was cut by 4 bases, the J end by 5 bases, with 17 bases between. This CDR3 has 15 amino acids. CDR3 sequence reads: CASSGSYRDGYGYTF. The CDR3 nucleotides are TGTGCCAGCAGTGGATCATACAGGGACGGGTATGGCTACACCTTC.

The rearrangement joins TRBV4-1 to TRBJ1-4, with 8 bases matching TRBD1. Germline loops: CDR1 MGHRA, CDR2 YSYEKL. The CDR3 consists of 14 residues. V lost 5 bases to trimming and J lost 8 bases; unmatched junction nucleotides: 7. The DNA for the CDR3 is TGCGCCAGCAGCTCAGGGGGCGCCGGCGAAAAACTGTTTTTT. It translates to CASSSGGAGEKLFF.

The V and J genes are TRBV20-1 and TRBJ2-1; no firm D call. Per germline, CDR1 DFQATT and CDR2 SNEGSKA (reference sequence). The length of the CDR3 is 11 residues. Trimming pared 4 bases from V and 3 bases from J, leaving 4 bases between. The CDR3 DNA reads TGCAGTGCTACTAACTACAATGAGCAGTTCTTC. Translation gives CSATNYNEQFF.

The rearrangement joins TRBV9 to TRBJ2-1; TRBD1 might be the D (6 bases). The CDR3 extends over 15 amino acids. CDR1 SGDLS and CDR2 YYNGEE come from the germline V gene. Trimming pared 4 bases from V and 2 bases from J, leaving 13 bases between. The CDR3 coding sequence is TGTGCCAGCAGCCCCGGTCAGGGGCCCTACAATGAGCAGTTCTTC. Residues: CASSPGQGPYNEQFF.

This chain's CDR3 is CASSFGSQGAVETQYF. As DNA, the CDR3 is TGTGCCAGCAGCTTTGGGTCCCAGGGGGCCGTTGAGACCCAGTACTTC. The genes are TRBV5-6 and TRBJ2-5, with 8 bases lining up with TRBD1. CDR1 and CDR2 (germline): SGHDT, YYEEEE. Losses at the gene ends were 2 bases for V and 5 bases for J; bases not matched to a gene: 11. The CDR3 has 16 residues.

This chain uses TRBV28 with TRBJ2-1, with 14 bases aligning to TRBD2. Trimming took 6 bases from V and 3 from J; bases not matched to a gene: 7. The CDR3 consists of 17 residues. Germline V CDR1 and CDR2: MDHEN, SYDVKM. The CDR3 spells CASSIGTSGSIYNEQFF. The CDR3 bases are TGTGCCAGCAGCATTGGGACTAGCGGGAGTATCTACAATGAGCAGTTCTTC.

The chain carries TRBV2 and TRBJ1-2; 11 nucleotides agree with TRBD1. J lost 6 bases, V lost 11 bases, and 11 bases had no gene match. Germline CDR1 reads SNHLY; CDR2 reads FYNNEI. CDR3 size: 14 residues. CDR3 sequence (DNA): TGTGCCGGGGAACCGGGACAGGGGGAGGATGGCTACACCTTC. This encodes CAGEPGQGEDGYTF.

In DNA, the CDR3 is TGTGCCAGCAGTTACCTCGGGGGGGGGTACGAGCAGTACTTC. Residues: CASSYLGGGYEQYF. The V gene is TRBV6-5, the J gene TRBJ2-7; 8 bases line up with TRBD2. Unmatched junction bases numbered 4, after V lost 2 bases and J lost 4 bases. Germline CDR1 reads MNHEY; CDR2 reads SVGAGI. This CDR3 has 14 amino acids.

V gene TRBV5-1 combines with J gene TRBJ2-2, with TRBD1 as a possible D gene (6 bases). This CDR3 contains 13 residues. CDR1 is SGHRS and CDR2 is YFSETQ in the germline V gene. V shed 5 bases and J shed 4 bases, with 9 bases lying between them. Written as DNA, the CDR3 is TGCGCCAGCAGGGTCAGGGGCACCGGGGAGCTGTTTTTT. Translated, it gives CASRVRGTGELFF.

The chain joins TRBV28 to TRBJ2-7; 7 bases are shared with TRBD1. CDR1 is MDHEN and CDR2 is SYDVKM in the germline V gene. The CDR3 extends over 16 amino acids. V dropped 3 bases and J dropped 1; count of bases not matched to a gene: 9. CDR3 residues: CASSFQLGGGSYEQYF. The CDR3 DNA sequence: TGTGCCAGCAGTTTTCAATTAGGGGGCGGATCCTACGAGCAGTACTTC.

V usage is TRBV19 and J usage is TRBJ1-5; D is uncertain. In germline, CDR1 is LNHDA, CDR2 SQIVND (reference sequence). Between the trimmed V and J ends, which lost 5 bases and 5 bases, there was a span of 19 bases. The CDR3 consists of 16 residues. DNA for the CDR3: TGTGCCAGTAGTCACATGATAAATTCGCAGTATCAGCCCCAGCATTTT. This encodes CASSHMINSQYQPQHF.

The chain joins TRBV29-1 to TRBJ2-5; 8 bases are a match to TRBD1. Germline V lookup: CDR1 SQVTM, CDR2 ANQGSEA. This CDR3 is built from 15 residues. Losses at the gene ends were 1 base for V and 7 bases for J; bases not matched to a gene: 11. CDR3 in amino acids: CSVEGGQASSGTQYF. In nucleotides, the CDR3 is TGCAGCGTTGAAGGGGGACAGGCCAGTTCGGGGACCCAGTACTTC.

The V call is TRBV6-1, the J call TRBJ2-7; 10 bases fit TRBD2. CDR1 MNHNS and CDR2 SASEGT come from the germline V gene. Unmatched junction bases numbered 6, after V lost 4 bases and J lost 3 bases. The CDR3 totals 15 residues. Here the CDR3 reads CASSVSSGRSYEQYF. Written as DNA, the CDR3 is TGTGCCAGCAGTGTAAGTAGCGGGAGGAGCTACGAGCAGTACTTC.

The chain has TRBV7-9 and TRBJ1-1; 9 positions match TRBD1. V trimming: 1 base; J trimming: 3 bases; junction bases outside the gene matches: 0. From germline, CDR1 is SEHNR and CDR2 FQNEAQ (reference sequence). The CDR3 contains 14 residues. CDR3 in amino acids: CASSLGDRDTEAFF. In DNA form, the CDR3 reads TGTGCCAGCAGCTTAGGGGACAGGGACACTGAAGCTTTCTTT.

This chain connects TRBV7-2 to TRBJ2-2; 8 bases map to TRBD2. V shed 4 bases, J shed 6 bases, and the junction held 13 bases outside the gene matches. The V gene's germline CDR1 is SGHTA and CDR2 FQGNSA. This CDR3 is 17 amino acids long. CDR3 sequence (DNA): TGTGCCAGCAGCTCCAGTAGGATTAGCGGGGACCCCGGGGAGCTGTTTTTT. Amino acid sequence: CASSSSRISGDPGELFF.

The chain links TRBV27 to TRBJ2-1, with D possibly being TRBD2 (5 bases). The ends were cut back, 0 bases at V and 6 bases at J, with 15 bases in the middle. In germline, CDR1 is MNHEY, CDR2 SMNVEV (reference sequence). The CDR3 consists of 16 residues. The CDR3 region is CASSLSEGGLPNEQFF. DNA for the CDR3: TGTGCCAGCAGTTTATCGGAAGGAGGACTTCCCAATGAGCAGTTCTTC.

This clone was counted a single time. The V and J genes are TRBV9 and TRBJ2-7; D not resolved. The V and J ends lost 4 bases and 7 bases respectively, with 18 bases between them. The CDR3 spans 14 residues. Per germline, CDR1 SGDLS and CDR2 YYNGEE. Here the CDR3 reads CASSPLPVSFEQYF. CDR3 coding DNA: TGTGCCAGCAGCCCCCTCCCCGTCAGTTTTGAGCAGTACTTC.

The chain couples TRBV12-5 to TRBJ1-5, with TRBD1 matching over 9 bases. The J segment lost 2 bases and the V segment lost 6 bases, leaving 11 bases of the junction unmatched. Germline values: CDR1 LGHNT, CDR2 FRNRAP. The CDR3 has 17 amino acids. The DNA for the CDR3 is TGTGCTAGTGGACCCGGGACAGGGAAGTGTGGCAATCAGCCCCAGCATTTT. It encodes CASGPGTGKCGNQPQHF. The full variable domain, completed using reference TRBV12-5 and TRBJ1-5, is DARVTQTPRHKVTEMGQEVTMRCQPILGHNTVFWYRQTMMQGLELLAYFRNRAPLDDSGMPKDRFSAEMPDATLATLKIQPSEPRDSAVYFCASGPGTGKCGNQPQHFGDGTRLSIL.